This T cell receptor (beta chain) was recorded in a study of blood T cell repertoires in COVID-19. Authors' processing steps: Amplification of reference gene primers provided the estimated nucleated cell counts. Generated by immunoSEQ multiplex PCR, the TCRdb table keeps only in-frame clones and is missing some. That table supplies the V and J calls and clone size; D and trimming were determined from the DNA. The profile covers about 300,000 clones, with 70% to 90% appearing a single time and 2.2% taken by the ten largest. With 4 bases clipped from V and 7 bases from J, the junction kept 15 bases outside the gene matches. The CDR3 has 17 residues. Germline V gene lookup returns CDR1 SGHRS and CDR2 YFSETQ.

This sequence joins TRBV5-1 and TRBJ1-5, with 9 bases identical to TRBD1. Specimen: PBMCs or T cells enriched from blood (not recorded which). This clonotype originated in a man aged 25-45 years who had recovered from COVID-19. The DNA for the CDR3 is TGCGCCAGCAGCAGTCAGGGCGGGACAGGGCCCTCCCAGCCCCAGCATTTT. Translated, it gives CASSSQGGTGPSQPQHF.